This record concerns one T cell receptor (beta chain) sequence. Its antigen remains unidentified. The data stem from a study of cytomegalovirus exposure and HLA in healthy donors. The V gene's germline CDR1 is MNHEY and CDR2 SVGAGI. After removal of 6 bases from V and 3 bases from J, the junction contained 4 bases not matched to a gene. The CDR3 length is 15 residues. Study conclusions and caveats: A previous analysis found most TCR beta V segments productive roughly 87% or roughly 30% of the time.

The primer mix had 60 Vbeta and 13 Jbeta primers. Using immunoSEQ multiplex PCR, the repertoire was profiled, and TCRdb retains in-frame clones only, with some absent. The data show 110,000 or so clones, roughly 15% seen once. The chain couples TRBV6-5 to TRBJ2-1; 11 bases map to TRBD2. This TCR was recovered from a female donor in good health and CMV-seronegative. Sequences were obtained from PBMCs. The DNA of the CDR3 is TGTGCCAGCAGGCTGGGGACTAGCGGCTACAATGAGCAGTTCTTC. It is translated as CASRLGTSGYNEQFF.